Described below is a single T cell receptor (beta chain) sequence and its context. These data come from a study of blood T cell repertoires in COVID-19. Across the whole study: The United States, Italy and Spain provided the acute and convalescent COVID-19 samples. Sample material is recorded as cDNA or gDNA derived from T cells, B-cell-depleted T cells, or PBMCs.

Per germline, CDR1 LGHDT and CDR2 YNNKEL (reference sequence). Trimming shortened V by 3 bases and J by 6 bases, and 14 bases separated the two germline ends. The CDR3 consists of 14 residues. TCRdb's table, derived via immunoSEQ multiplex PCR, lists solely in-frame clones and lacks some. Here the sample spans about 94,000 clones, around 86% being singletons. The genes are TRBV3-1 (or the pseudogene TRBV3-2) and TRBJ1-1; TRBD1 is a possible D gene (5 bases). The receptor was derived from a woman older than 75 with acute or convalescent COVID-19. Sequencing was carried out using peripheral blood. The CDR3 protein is CASSQNLGASEAFF. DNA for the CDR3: TGTGCCAGCAGCCAGAACCTTGGGGCCTCTGAAGCTTTCTTT.